The 29 T cell receptor beta chains listed next were all sequenced from one sample in a study of response to subunit inactivated influenza vaccine. MiXCR, run by TCRdb on the RT-PCR reads, gives a single entry per CDR3 protein. The sample holds just under 550,000 distinct CDR3 sequences, 20% to 25% seen once. The sample was also linked to a second study, of T cells expressing NK-cell markers. That publication notes: TCR beta cDNA was generated via 5'RACE template switching incorporating UMIs.

Here the sequenced sample was CD4+ T cells sorted from PBMCs, taken roughly 12 days after vaccination. These receptors all stem from a man aged 45-60 years who received an inactivated influenza vaccine.

The sample holds many counts of this clonotype. V usage is TRBV3-1 and J usage is TRBJ1-2; the D gene is possibly TRBD1 (5 bases). Per the germline V gene, CDR1 is LGHDT and CDR2 is YNNKEL (reference sequence). The CDR3 contains 14 residues. V lost 1 base and J 2 bases, leaving 8 bases between the germline ends. The CDR3 DNA reads as TGTGCCAGCAGCCAAGGGGCAGGGAACTATGGCTACACCTTC. Encoded protein: CASSQGAGNYGYTF.

This rearrangement joins TRBV28 to TRBJ2-3; D gene ambiguous. The CDR3 is 12 amino acids. V gave up 11 bases and J gave up 2 bases, with 11 bases separating them. CDR1 MDHEN and CDR2 SYDVKM come from the germline V gene. The CDR3 DNA reads TGTGCCGCAGTAGGTATCACAGATACGCAGTATTTT. This translates into CAAVGITDTQYF.

This rearrangement joins TRBV2 to TRBJ2-7; D not resolved. The V gene lost 7 bases and the J gene lost 3 bases, with 13 bases spanning the gap. The CDR3 extends over 13 amino acids. The V gene's germline CDR1 is SNHLY and CDR2 FYNNEI. The CDR3 sequence is CASTLDTSYEQYF. CDR3 sequence (DNA): TGTGCCAGCACCCTTGATACAAGCTACGAGCAGTACTTC.

A few counts support this clonotype. The gene calls are TRBV4-2 and TRBJ2-5; 8 bases fit TRBD1. Germline lookup yields CDR1 LGHNA and CDR2 YNFKEQ. The CDR3 extends over 15 amino acids. V trimming: 0 bases; J trimming: 4 bases; junction bases outside the gene matches: 4. The CDR3 region is CASSQDPTGVETQYF. In nucleotides, the CDR3 is TGTGCCAGCAGCCAAGATCCGACAGGGGTAGAGACCCAGTACTTC.

This clonotype was seen only a few times. The chain has TRBV5-1 and TRBJ2-1, with 13 bases lining up with TRBD2. CDR3 length: 17 amino acids. J gave up 7 bases and V 0 bases, and 7 bases lay outside the gene matches. CDR1 and CDR2 (germline): SGHRS, YFSETQ. CDR3 bases: TGCGCCAGCAGCTTGGAAGGTGGGACTAGCGGGAATAATGAGCAGTTCTTC. Translating gives CASSLEGGTSGNNEQFF.

This clonotype has only a few counts. The chain has TRBV6-2 or TRBV6-3 and TRBJ1-2, with 12 bases identical to TRBD1. Germline V lookup: CDR1 MNHEY, CDR2 SVGEGT. CDR3 length equals 17 residues. After removal of 7 bases from V and 2 bases from J, the junction contained 11 bases not matched to a gene. This CDR3 is CASMSRDRGRRNYGYTF. CDR3 in DNA: TGTGCCAGCATGAGCCGGGACAGGGGGCGACGCAACTATGGCTACACCTTC.

This clonotype was counted at least ten times. This chain joins TRBV10-3 and TRBJ1-6, with TRBD1 matching 9 bases. Per germline, CDR1 ENHRY and CDR2 SYGVKD. The CDR3 sequence is 15 residues long. The V segment lost 6 bases and the J segment 7 bases; nucleotides outside the gene matches: 7. The CDR3 sequence is CAISSGTGKNSPLHF. In DNA form, the CDR3 reads TGTGCCATCAGCTCCGGGACAGGGAAGAATTCACCCCTCCACTTT.

The V gene is TRBV6-2 or TRBV6-3, the J gene TRBJ2-7, with D unresolved. The V gene's germline CDR1 is MNHEY and CDR2 SVGEGT. Trimming pared 0 bases from V and 3 bases from J, leaving 9 bases between. The CDR3 is 14 residues long. CDR3 amino acids: CASSYSGINYEQYF. The CDR3 DNA follows: TGTGCCAGCAGTTACTCGGGAATAAACTACGAGCAGTACTTC.

The V gene is TRBV7-9, the J gene TRBJ1-3, with 7 bases identical to TRBD1. Trimming took 4 bases from V and 2 from J; bases not matched to a gene: 8. Germline loops: CDR1 SEHNR, CDR2 FQNEAQ (reference sequence). This CDR3 has 16 residues. As DNA, the CDR3 is TGTGCCAGCAGCTCAGAAAACAGGGGACCTGGAAACACCATATATTTT. It encodes CASSSENRGPGNTIYF.

J is TRBJ1-2 and V is TRBV20-1, with 11 bases matching TRBD1. CDR3 length: 14 residues. Trimming took 6 bases from V and 8 from J; bases not matched to a gene: 11. Germline lookup yields CDR1 DFQATT and CDR2 SNEGSKA (reference sequence). CDR3 sequence (DNA): TGCAGTGCCACCCGGACAGGGGGCGCGTACGGCTACACCTTC. This translates into CSATRTGGAYGYTF.

The V and J genes are TRBV11-2 and TRBJ2-5; D may be TRBD2 (6 bases). V was pared by 1 base and J by 5 bases, with 11 bases between. The CDR3 consists of 14 residues. Germline V gene sequence: CDR1 SGHAT, CDR2 FQNNGV. The CDR3 DNA sequence: TGTGCCAGCAGCTTAGCTAGCGATAGGGAGACCCAGTACTTC. It yields the protein CASSLASDRETQYF.

V gene TRBV3-1 combines with J gene TRBJ2-3; 9 bases line up with TRBD2. CDR1 and CDR2 from the germline V gene are LGHDT and YNNKEL (reference sequence). The J segment lost 11 bases and the V segment lost 1 base, leaving 4 bases of the junction unmatched. The CDR3 has 13 residues. The CDR3 sequence: CASSQALAGRQYF. The CDR3 DNA reads as TGTGCCAGCAGCCAAGCTCTAGCGGGACGGCAGTATTTT.

CDR3 DNA sequence: TGTGCCAGCAGCCAAGACGCTCTCTCCTACGAGCAGTACTTC. Protein: CASSQDALSYEQYF. The V gene is TRBV3-1, the J gene TRBJ2-7; D ambiguous. CDR1 LGHDT and CDR2 YNNKEL come from the germline V gene (reference sequence). The CDR3 has 14 residues. V lost 0 bases and J 0 bases, leaving 6 bases between the germline ends.

This clonotype occurred a few times. The chain is built from TRBV12-3 or TRBV12-4 and TRBJ1-5; D call uncertain. This CDR3 comprises 13 residues. Trimming left V 4 bases short and J 4 bases short, with 8 bases between. The CDR3 bases are TGTGCCAGCAGTTACGAGGGAAATCAGCCCCAGCATTTT. Amino acid sequence: CASSYEGNQPQHF.

This clonotype turned up a few times. The chain is built from TRBV2 and TRBJ1-5; D is uncertain. Germline CDR1 and CDR2: SNHLY and FYNNEI. CDR3 length equals 14 residues. The ends were cut back, 4 bases at V and 3 bases at J, with 10 bases in the middle. The CDR3 reads CASSVEGTNQPQHF. The CDR3 DNA is TGTGCCAGCAGTGTAGAGGGTACCAATCAGCCCCAGCATTTT.

The chain couples TRBV7-2 to TRBJ1-5, with D possibly being TRBD1 (6 bases). Germline CDR1 SGHTA, CDR2 FQGNSA. Trimming took off 1 base at V and 1 base at J, with 11 bases between the two ends. The length of the CDR3 is 16 residues. The CDR3 DNA reads TGTGCCAGCAGCTTAGTTTCCAGGGGAAGCAATCAGCCCCAGCATTTT. It specifies CASSLVSRGSNQPQHF.

This clonotype was detected only once. This chain uses TRBV4-2 with TRBJ2-7; possible D gene TRBD1, 5 bases. V was trimmed by 0 bases and J by 7 bases, leaving 13 bases between them. The CDR3 loop spans 14 amino acids. CDR1 and CDR2 (germline): LGHNA, YNFKEQ. The CDR3 DNA sequence: TGTGCCAGCAGCCAAGAGCCTCGTTCAGGGGAGCAGTACTTC. This translates into CASSQEPRSGEQYF.

This clonotype was seen more than once but under ten times. The CDR3 DNA is TGTGCCAGCAGCCAAGTAGGGGGCGGTTCAAGAGGCTACACCTTC. Protein: CASSQVGGGSRGYTF. This chain connects TRBV3-1 to TRBJ1-2; TRBD1 matches 7 bases. This CDR3 has 15 residues. V was pared by 1 base and J by 8 bases, with 10 bases of the junction left unmatched. The V gene's germline CDR1 is LGHDT and CDR2 YNNKEL (reference sequence).

This clonotype has a handful of counts. The chain uses TRBV13 and TRBJ2-1; D is perhaps TRBD1 (6 bases). CDR1 is PRHDT and CDR2 is FYEKMQ in the germline V gene (reference sequence). This CDR3 comprises 15 residues. V lost 5 bases, J lost 0 bases, and 11 bases lay in between. DNA of the CDR3: TGTGCCAGCAGCGTGGACAGAGACTCCTACAATGAGCAGTTCTTC. This sequence encodes CASSVDRDSYNEQFF. Looking up the rest from reference TRBV13 and TRBJ2-1 gives the full variable domain: AAGVIQSPRHLIKEKRETATLKCYPIPRHDTVYWYQQGPGQDPQFLISFYEKMQSDKGSIPDRFSAQQFSDYHSELNMSSLELGDSALYFCASSVDRDSYNEQFFGPGTRLTVL.

The chain has TRBV4-3 and TRBJ1-2, with D hard to call. Germline V gene data show CDR1 as LGHNA and CDR2 as YSLEER. The CDR3 runs 17 residues. V lost 3 bases to trimming and J lost 8 bases, with 25 bases between them. CDR3 in amino acids: CASSQAAGVVLSQGYTF. The DNA for the CDR3 is TGCGCCAGCAGCCAGGCGGCCGGGGTAGTACTTTCGCAGGGCTACACCTTC.

This clonotype has only a few counts. J is TRBJ1-5 and V is TRBV29-1, with D uncertain. Trimming left V 4 bases short and J 2 bases short, with 6 bases between. The germline V gene has CDR1 SQVTM and CDR2 ANQGSEA. CDR3 length: 12 residues. This CDR3 is CSVGTGNQPQHF. DNA of the CDR3: TGCAGCGTTGGAACAGGCAATCAGCCCCAGCATTTT.

This clonotype was seen only a few times. The rearrangement links TRBV6-1 to TRBJ1-4, with 7 bases fitting TRBD1. Trimming removed 6 bases from V and 7 bases from J; junction bases left unmatched: 8. CDR3 length: 14 amino acids. Germline CDR1 and CDR2: MNHNS and SASEGT. CDR3 nucleotide sequence: TGTGCCAGCAGCGACAGGGATAGCAGTGAAAAACTGTTTTTT. Protein: CASSDRDSSEKLFF.

The sample holds a few counts of this clonotype. This sequence joins TRBV6-2 or TRBV6-3 and TRBJ1-3; D remains unclear. Germline loops: CDR1 MNHEY, CDR2 SVGEGT. V was shortened by 2 bases and J by 4 bases, with 18 bases between the two germline ends. CDR3 length: 17 amino acids. The CDR3, as DNA: TGTGCCAGCAGTTACGCCCGAAGAGGCCCGGCGGGAAACACCATATATTTT. This encodes CASSYARRGPAGNTIYF.

The rearrangement links TRBV7-6 to TRBJ2-7; the match to TRBD1 covers 9 bases. Trimming took 4 bases from V and 5 from J; bases not matched to a gene: 3. CDR1 SGHVS and CDR2 FNYEAQ come from the germline V gene. The CDR3 spans 13 residues. CDR3 sequence: CASSYRQGDEQYF. The CDR3 DNA is TGTGCCAGCAGCTACCGACAGGGGGACGAGCAGTACTTC.

Only a few counts were recorded for this clonotype. V and J are TRBV5-1 and TRBJ2-3; TRBD1 or TRBD2 may be the D gene (5 bases each). This CDR3 has 15 amino acids. Germline values: CDR1 SGHRS, CDR2 YFSETQ. V was shortened by 4 bases and J by 6 bases, with 18 bases between the two germline ends. For the CDR3, the DNA is TGCGCCAGCAGCGGGACGGAGAGGTGGTCGGATACGCAGTATTTT. It translates to CASSGTERWSDTQYF.

This clonotype came up a few times. The chain employs TRBV5-6 and TRBJ1-5; 8 nucleotides match TRBD1. This CDR3 region has 14 residues. Trimming cost V 2 bases and J 7 bases; bases outside gene matches: 5. Per the germline V gene, CDR1 is SGHDT and CDR2 is YYEEEE. CDR3 region: CASSLGQGWQPQHF. The CDR3 region has the DNA TGTGCCAGCAGCTTAGGACAGGGATGGCAGCCCCAGCATTTT. Full variable domain (remainder filled in from reference TRBV5-6 and TRBJ1-5): DAGVTQSPTHLIKTRGQQVTLRCSPKSGHDTVSWYQQALGQGPQFIFQYYEEEERQRGNFPDRFSGHQFPNYSSELNVNALLLGDSALYLCASSLGQGWQPQHFGDGTRLSIL.

The table lists this clonotype with a count of one. The V gene is TRBV5-1, the J gene TRBJ2-5, with TRBD2 identical over 7 bases. There are 15 residues in the CDR3. With V trimmed by 1 base and J by 5 bases, 8 bases remained unmatched. Germline V CDR1 and CDR2: SGHRS, YFSETQ. The CDR3 DNA reads TGCGCCAGCAGCTTGAGGCTGGGGGGGATGGAGACCCAGTACTTC. It is translated as CASSLRLGGMETQYF.

This clonotype was counted between two and nine times. V gene TRBV20-1 combines with J gene TRBJ2-1, with 10 bases lining up with TRBD2. Trimming cost V 2 bases and J 7 bases; bases outside gene matches: 8. The germline CDR1 and CDR2 sequences are DFQATT and SNEGSKA (reference sequence). The CDR3 runs 15 residues. DNA of the CDR3: TGCAGTGCTAGACGGACTAGCGGAGCCCTTAATGAGCAGTTCTTC. Residues: CSARRTSGALNEQFF.

The genes are TRBV14 and TRBJ1-2; perhaps TRBD1 as D (5 bases). The V end lost 1 base, the J end lost 4 bases, and 10 bases lay between the germline ends. Germline V lookup: CDR1 SGHDN, CDR2 FVKESK. CDR3 length: 14 residues. In DNA form, the CDR3 reads TGTGCCAGCAGCCAAGCGCCGGGACGCTATGGCTACACCTTC. This gives the protein CASSQAPGRYGYTF.